These T cell receptor beta chains were read from a single sample in a study of Ad26.COV2.S vaccination and SARS-CoV-2 variants. Assay: immunoSEQ multiplex PCR; the TCRdb copy retains only in-frame clones and omits some. The profile shows hundreds of thousands of clones, 88% of them singletons. Sequencing used peripheral blood, obtained in a trial of Ad26.COV2.S vaccine versus placebo. The receptors were gathered from a person between 18 and 60 years old who received the Ad26.COV2.S COVID-19 vaccine or a placebo. Both conserved end residues are part of each CDR3. A D gene is named only where the DNA matches it firmly. Some rows mark clone size as missing; the rest say once, few, many or name a class of expanded clone.

D: NA
size: NA
V: TRBV11-3
J: TRBJ2-7
CDR3: CASSPSQGYEQYF
DNA: TGTGCCAGCAGCCCTTCCCAAGGCTACGAGCAGTACTTC

D: TRBD2
size: few
V: TRBV18
J: TRBJ2-3
CDR3: CASSPTSGGSTDTQYF
DNA: TGTGCCAGCTCACCAACTAGCGGGGGAAGCACAGATACGCAGTATTTT

D: TRBD1
size: NA
V: TRBV10-2
J: TRBJ1-6
CDR3: CASRHEDRVSPLHF
DNA: TGCGCCAGCAGGCACGAAGACAGGGTATCACCCCTCCACTTT

D: NA
size: NA
V: TRBV12-5
J: TRBJ1-1
CDR3: CASGLDSPNTEAFF
DNA: TGTGCTAGTGGTCTGGACAGTCCGAACACTGAAGCTTTCTTT

D: TRBD2
size: NA
V: TRBV7-6
J: TRBJ2-1
CDR3: CASSPSGTSGLNEQFF
DNA: TGTGCCAGCAGCCCATCCGGGACTAGCGGACTTAATGAGCAGTTCTTC

D: TRBD2
size: NA
V: TRBV7-3
J: TRBJ2-1
CDR3: CASSLVGRENNEQFF
DNA: TGTGCCAGCAGCTTAGTTGGGCGGGAGAACAATGAGCAGTTCTTC

D: TRBD2
size: NA
V: TRBV29-1
J: TRBJ2-7
CDR3: CSAGTSGVYEQYF
DNA: TGCAGCGCCGGGACTAGCGGGGTCTACGAGCAGTACTTC

D: NA
size: NA
V: TRBV6-2/TRBV6-3
J: TRBJ1-6
CDR3: CASSHTGRSPSPLHF
DNA: TGTGCCAGCAGCCACACGGGACGGTCCCCTTCACCCCTCCACTTT

D: TRBD1
size: once
V: TRBV5-1
J: TRBJ2-7
CDR3: CASSKGLGQSYEQYF
DNA: TGCGCCAGCAGTAAAGGGCTGGGACAGTCGTACGAGCAGTACTTC

D: NA
size: NA
V: TRBV5-8
J: TRBJ2-6
CDR3: CASRMRWRAGANVLTF
DNA: TGTGCCAGCAGGATGAGGTGGCGAGCTGGGGCCAACGTCCTGACTTTC

D: NA
size: once
V: TRBV4-1
J: TRBJ2-1
CDR3: CASSQTFPGNNEQFF
DNA: TGCGCCAGCAGCCAGACCTTTCCTGGGAACAATGAGCAGTTCTTC

D: TRBD1
size: NA
V: TRBV6-5
J: TRBJ1-1
CDR3: CASRRTGNTEAFF
DNA: TGTGCCAGCAGGAGGACAGGGAACACTGAAGCTTTCTTT

D: TRBD1
size: NA
V: TRBV9
J: TRBJ2-7
CDR3: CASSVKDRVVYEQYF
DNA: TGTGCCAGCAGCGTGAAGGACAGGGTAGTCTACGAGCAGTACTTC

D: NA
size: few
V: TRBV19
J: TRBJ2-7
CDR3: CASSPRDGDTYEQYF
DNA: TGTGCCAGTAGTCCCCGGGACGGAGATACCTACGAGCAGTACTTC

D: TRBD1
size: NA
V: TRBV4-3
J: TRBJ2-5
CDR3: CASSQGPGTGGQETQYF
DNA: TGCGCCAGCAGCCAAGGCCCTGGGACAGGGGGCCAAGAGACCCAGTACTTC